In its sample, the clone carrying this T cell receptor (beta chain) was seen a few times. Its antigen remains unknown. PCR was performed using 60 Vbeta and 13 Jbeta primers. Produced via immunoSEQ multiplex PCR; TCRdb's table is partial and in-frame only. The sample holds roughly 190,000 clones, about four fifths seen once. The data belong to a study of cytomegalovirus exposure and HLA in healthy donors. Notes on the study in general: Some highly shared sequence variants likely arose as a pipeline artifact.

The material sequenced was PBMCs. The sequence was collected from a man aged 35-49 years in good health and CMV-seropositive.

In DNA form, the CDR3 reads TGCGCCAGCAGCCAAGAGGCCAGCGGGGCGTACGAGCAGTACTTC. It is translated as CASSQEASGAYEQYF. The chain uses TRBV4-1 and TRBJ2-7; TRBD2 aligns across 7 bases. Germline V lookup: CDR1 MGHRA, CDR2 YSYEKL. J was trimmed by 4 bases and V by 0 bases; bases with no gene match: 6. The CDR3 has 15 amino acids.